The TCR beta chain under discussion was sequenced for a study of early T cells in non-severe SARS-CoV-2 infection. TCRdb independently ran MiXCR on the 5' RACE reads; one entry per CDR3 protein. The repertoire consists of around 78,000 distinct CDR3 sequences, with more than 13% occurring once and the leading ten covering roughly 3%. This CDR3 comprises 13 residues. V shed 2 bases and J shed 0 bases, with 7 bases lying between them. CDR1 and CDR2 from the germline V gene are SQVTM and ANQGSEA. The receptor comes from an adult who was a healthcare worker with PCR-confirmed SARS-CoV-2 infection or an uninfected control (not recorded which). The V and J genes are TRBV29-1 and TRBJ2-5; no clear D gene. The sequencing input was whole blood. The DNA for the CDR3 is TGCAGCGTTGAAAAGGGATACCAAGAGACCCAGTACTTC. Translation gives CSVEKGYQETQYF.